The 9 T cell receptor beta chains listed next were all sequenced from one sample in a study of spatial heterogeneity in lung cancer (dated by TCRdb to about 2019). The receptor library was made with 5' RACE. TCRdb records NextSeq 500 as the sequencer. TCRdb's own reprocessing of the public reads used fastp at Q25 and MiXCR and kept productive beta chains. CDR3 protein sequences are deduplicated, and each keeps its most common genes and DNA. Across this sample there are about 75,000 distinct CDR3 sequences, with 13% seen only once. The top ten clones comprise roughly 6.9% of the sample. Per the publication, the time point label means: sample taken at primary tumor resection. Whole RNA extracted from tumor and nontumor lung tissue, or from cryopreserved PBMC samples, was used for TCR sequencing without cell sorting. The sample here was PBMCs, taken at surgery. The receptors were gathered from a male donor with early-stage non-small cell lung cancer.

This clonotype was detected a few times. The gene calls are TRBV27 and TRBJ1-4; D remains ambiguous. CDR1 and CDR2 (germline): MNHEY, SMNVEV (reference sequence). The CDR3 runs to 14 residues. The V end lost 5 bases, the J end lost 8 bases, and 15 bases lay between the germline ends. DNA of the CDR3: TGTGCCAGCAGTGGGAGGGTGAGGAGCGAAAAACTGTTTTTT. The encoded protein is CASSGRVRSEKLFF.

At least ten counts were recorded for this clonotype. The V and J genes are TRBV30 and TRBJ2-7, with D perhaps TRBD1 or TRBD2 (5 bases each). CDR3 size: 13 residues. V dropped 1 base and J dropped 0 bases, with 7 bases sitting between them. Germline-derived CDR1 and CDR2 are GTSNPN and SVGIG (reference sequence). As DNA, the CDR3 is TGTGCCTGGAGTGAGAGGGGCTCCTACGAGCAGTACTTC. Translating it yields CAWSERGSYEQYF.

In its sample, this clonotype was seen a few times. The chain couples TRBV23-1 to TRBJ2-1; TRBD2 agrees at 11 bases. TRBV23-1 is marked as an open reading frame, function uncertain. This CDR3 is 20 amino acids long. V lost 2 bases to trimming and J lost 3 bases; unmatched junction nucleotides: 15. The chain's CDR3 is CASSQGAPTSGTVVYNEQFF. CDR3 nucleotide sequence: TGCGCCAGCAGTCAAGGGGCCCCGACTAGCGGGACCGTAGTCTACAATGAGCAGTTCTTC.

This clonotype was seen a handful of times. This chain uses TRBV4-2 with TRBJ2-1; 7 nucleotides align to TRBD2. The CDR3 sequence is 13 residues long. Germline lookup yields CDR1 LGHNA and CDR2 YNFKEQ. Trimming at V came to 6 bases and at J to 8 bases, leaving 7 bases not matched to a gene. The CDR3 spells CASRGGSTYEQFF. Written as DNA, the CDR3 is TGTGCCAGCAGAGGCGGGAGTACCTATGAGCAGTTCTTC.

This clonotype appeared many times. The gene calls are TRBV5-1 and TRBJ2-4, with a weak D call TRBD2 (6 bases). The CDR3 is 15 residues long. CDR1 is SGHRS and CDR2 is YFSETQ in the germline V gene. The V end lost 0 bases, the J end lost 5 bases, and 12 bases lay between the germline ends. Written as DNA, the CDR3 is TGCGCCAGCAGCTTGGGCTCGGCGGGACAAAACATTCAGTACTTC. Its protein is CASSLGSAGQNIQYF.

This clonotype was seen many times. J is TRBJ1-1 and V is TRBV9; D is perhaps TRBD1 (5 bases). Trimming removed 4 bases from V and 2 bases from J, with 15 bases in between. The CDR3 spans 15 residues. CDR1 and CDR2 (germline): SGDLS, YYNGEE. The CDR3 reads CASSPGWGGNTEAFF. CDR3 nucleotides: TGTGCCAGCAGCCCAGGATGGGGGGGTAACACTGAAGCTTTCTTT.

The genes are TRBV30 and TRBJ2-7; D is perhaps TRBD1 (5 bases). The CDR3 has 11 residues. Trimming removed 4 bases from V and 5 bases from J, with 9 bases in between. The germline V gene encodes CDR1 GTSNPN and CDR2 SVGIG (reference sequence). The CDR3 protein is CAWTGFDEQYF. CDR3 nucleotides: TGTGCCTGGACAGGGTTCGACGAGCAGTACTTC.

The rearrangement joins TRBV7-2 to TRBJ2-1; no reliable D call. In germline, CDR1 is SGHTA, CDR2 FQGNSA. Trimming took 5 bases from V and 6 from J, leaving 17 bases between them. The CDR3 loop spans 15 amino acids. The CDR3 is CASSPLVELRNEQFF. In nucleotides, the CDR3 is TGTGCCAGCAGCCCCCTGGTGGAACTCCGCAATGAGCAGTTCTTC.

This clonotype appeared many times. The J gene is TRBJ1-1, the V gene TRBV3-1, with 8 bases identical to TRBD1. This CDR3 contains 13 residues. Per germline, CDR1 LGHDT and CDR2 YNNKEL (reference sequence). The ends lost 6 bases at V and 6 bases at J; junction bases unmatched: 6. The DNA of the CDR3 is TGTGCCAGCAGTCGACAGGGGCTCGCTGAAGCTTTCTTT. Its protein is CASSRQGLAEAFF. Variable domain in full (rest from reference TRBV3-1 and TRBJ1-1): DTAVSQTPKYLVTQMGNDKSIKCEQNLGHDTMYWYKQDSKKFLKIMFSYNNKELIINETVPNRFSPKSPDKAHLNLHINSLELGDSAVYFCASSRQGLAEAFFGQGTRLTVV.